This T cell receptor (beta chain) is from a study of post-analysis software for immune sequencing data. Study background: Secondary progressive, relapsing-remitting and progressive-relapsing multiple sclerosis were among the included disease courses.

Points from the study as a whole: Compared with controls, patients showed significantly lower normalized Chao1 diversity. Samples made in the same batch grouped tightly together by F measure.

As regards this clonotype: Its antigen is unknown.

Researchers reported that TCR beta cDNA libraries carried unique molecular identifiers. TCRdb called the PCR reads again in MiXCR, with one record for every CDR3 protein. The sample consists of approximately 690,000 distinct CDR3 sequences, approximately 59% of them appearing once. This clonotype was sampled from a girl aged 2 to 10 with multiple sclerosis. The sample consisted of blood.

Here the CDR3 reads CASSLGDLYEQYF. In nucleotides, the CDR3 is TGCGCCAGCAGCTTGGGAGATCTCTACGAGCAGTACTTC. The chain has TRBV5-1 and TRBJ2-7; D not resolved. V gave up 0 bases and J gave up 3 bases, with 7 bases separating them. Per germline, CDR1 SGHRS and CDR2 YFSETQ. The CDR3 runs 13 residues. Full variable domain (remainder filled in from reference TRBV5-1 and TRBJ2-7): KAGVTQTPRYLIKTRGQQVTLSCSPISGHRSVSWYQQTPGQGLQFLFEYFSETQRNKGNFPGRFSGRQFSNSRSEMNVSTLELGDSALYLCASSLGDLYEQYFGPGTRLTVT.